What follows are 27 T cell receptor beta chains derived from one specimen sequenced in a study of technical replicates of blood from a handful of donors. Profiled with immunoSEQ multiplex PCR; TCRdb holds only in-frame clones, not every one. Among tens of thousands of clones listed, roughly 98% were seen once. The sample consisted of T cells isolated from PBMCs. These receptors were taken from a human donor in good health.

The V call is TRBV20-1, the J call TRBJ1-2; TRBD1 is a possible D gene (5 bases). CDR1 DFQATT and CDR2 SNEGSKA come from the germline V gene (reference sequence). V was pared by 8 bases and J by 7 bases, with 14 bases between. CDR3 length equals 11 residues. The CDR3 nucleotides read TGCAGTTTATGGGGGGAGGGTGGCTACACCTTC. Its translation is CSLWGEGGYTF.

The chain joins TRBV28 to TRBJ2-3, with no clear D. CDR3 size: 15 residues. CDR1 MDHEN and CDR2 SYDVKM come from the germline V gene. V lost 4 bases and J lost 1, with 12 bases in between. CDR3 DNA: TGTGCCAGCAGTTCCGCCGAGAAGCGCACAGATACGCAGTATTTT. This encodes CASSSAEKRTDTQYF.

The chain has TRBV19 and TRBJ1-3, with 7 bases fitting TRBD1. The trim removed 1 base at V and 0 bases at J, leaving 0 bases unmatched. Germline lookup yields CDR1 LNHDA and CDR2 SQIVND (reference sequence). The CDR3 is made up of 15 amino acids. CDR3 protein: CASSIGTGSGNTIYF. Written as DNA, the CDR3 is TGTGCCAGTAGTATAGGGACAGGCTCTGGAAACACCATATATTTT.

The V call is TRBV6-6, the J call TRBJ1-5, with 7 bases identical to TRBD1. V gave up 5 bases and J gave up 6 bases; unmatched junction bases: 13. The CDR3 has 16 residues. Germline V gene lookup returns CDR1 MNHNY and CDR2 SVGAGI (reference sequence). The CDR3 region is CASSPFRQGGGQPQHF. CDR3 nucleotide sequence: TGTGCCAGCAGTCCCTTCAGACAGGGCGGTGGTCAGCCCCAGCATTTT.

The chain uses TRBV6-5 and TRBJ2-2, with TRBD2 identical over 10 bases. V was pared by 4 bases and J by 3 bases, with 2 bases of the junction left unmatched. Germline CDR1 and CDR2: MNHEY and SVGAGI. This CDR3 region has 15 residues. CDR3 coding DNA: TGTGCCAGCAGTTCTAGCGGGGGATACACCGGGGAGCTGTTTTTT. It encodes CASSSSGGYTGELFF.

The chain carries TRBV29-1 and TRBJ2-3, with D perhaps matching TRBD1 (5 bases). CDR1 is SQVTM, CDR2 ANQGSEA, per germline. The CDR3 runs 15 residues. The DNA of the CDR3 is TGCAGTGTCCTCGCGTTCTCAGGGATCACAGATACGCAGTATTTT. Amino acid sequence: CSVLAFSGITDTQYF.

The rearrangement joins TRBV4-2 to TRBJ2-1; 7 nucleotides agree with TRBD2. The CDR3 covers 20 residues. Germline trimming cut 0 bases from V and 0 bases from J; bases unmatched to any gene: 14. Germline lookup yields CDR1 LGHNA and CDR2 YNFKEQ. The CDR3 DNA follows: TGTGCCAGCAGCCAAGATAATCCATGGGCTAGCGGAAGCTCCTACAATGAGCAGTTCTTC. Protein: CASSQDNPWASGSSYNEQFF.

The chain has TRBV9 and TRBJ2-7, with TRBD1 as a possible D gene (7 bases). This CDR3 is built from 15 residues. The V and J ends lost 0 bases and 6 bases respectively, with 16 bases between them. Germline CDR1 reads SGDLS; CDR2 reads YYNGEE. CDR3 sequence: CASSVGGGGNLEQYF. The CDR3 DNA is TGTGCCAGCAGCGTAGGAGGAGGGGGCAACCTCGAGCAGTACTTC.

The V call is TRBV7-8, the J call TRBJ2-7, with D tentatively TRBD1 (6 bases). The CDR3 runs to 14 residues. The germline CDR1 and CDR2 sequences are SGHVS and FQNEAQ. The V gene lost 5 bases and the J gene lost 5 bases, with 16 bases spanning the gap. CDR3 in DNA: TGTGCCAGCAGCACGCCCTACCAGGGGAACGAGCAGTACTTC. Residues: CASSTPYQGNEQYF.

V usage is TRBV19 and J usage is TRBJ2-7; TRBD1 matches 10 bases. Germline loops: CDR1 LNHDA, CDR2 SQIVND (reference sequence). The CDR3 has 13 amino acids. The V and J ends lost 6 bases and 6 bases, in that order; junction bases with no gene match: 5. DNA for the CDR3: TGTGCCAGTAGCCTCCGGGACAGGGGCGAGCAGTACTTC. It codes for CASSLRDRGEQYF.

This chain links TRBV15 with TRBJ1-1; D not resolved. The germline gives CDR1 LNHNV, CDR2 YYDKDF (reference sequence). Trimming removed 0 bases at V and 1 base at J, with 15 bases between. CDR3 length: 17 residues. DNA of the CDR3: TGTGCCACCAGCAGAGATACCCGGACTGGTGGGAACACTGAAGCTTTCTTT. Encoded protein: CATSRDTRTGGNTEAFF.

V and J are TRBV14 and TRBJ2-1; D not resolved. Trimming shortened V by 0 bases and J by 2 bases, and 11 bases separated the two germline ends. CDR3 size: 16 residues. CDR1 and CDR2 (germline): SGHDN, FVKESK. The CDR3 here is CASSQDKLLAYNEQFF. The CDR3 DNA sequence: TGTGCCAGCAGCCAAGATAAACTGCTGGCCTACAATGAGCAGTTCTTC. The variable domain in full, with the rest retrieved from reference TRBV14 and TRBJ2-1, is EAGVTQFPSHSVIEKGQTVTLRCDPISGHDNLYWYRRVMGKEIKFLLHFVKESKQDESGMPNNRFLAERTGGTYSTLKVQPAELEDSGVYFCASSQDKLLAYNEQFFGPGTRLTVL.

This chain connects TRBV4-1 to TRBJ2-7, with a weak D call TRBD1 (6 bases). The CDR3 is 15 amino acids. V lost 0 bases, J lost 0 bases, and 9 bases lay in between. Germline values: CDR1 MGHRA, CDR2 YSYEKL. The CDR3 bases are TGCGCCAGCAGCCAAGAGGACAGTTCCTCCTACGAGCAGTACTTC. Its protein product is CASSQEDSSSYEQYF.

The chain uses TRBV9 and TRBJ1-2, with D maybe TRBD1 (6 bases). The CDR3 sequence is 16 residues long. From germline, CDR1 is SGDLS and CDR2 YYNGEE. Trimming cost V 4 bases and J 0 bases, with 16 bases left between them. The CDR3 nucleotides are TGTGCCAGCAGCCGATGGAACCGGGACACTAACTATGGCTACACCTTC. Amino acid sequence: CASSRWNRDTNYGYTF. The full variable domain, completed using reference TRBV9 and TRBJ1-2, is DSGVTQTPKHLITATGQRVTLRCSPRSGDLSVYWYQQSLDQGLQFLIQYYNGEERAKGNILERFSAQQFPDLHSELNLSSLELGDSALYFCASSRWNRDTNYGYTFGSGTRLTVV.

The rearrangement joins TRBV30 to TRBJ1-1, with 7 positions matching TRBD1. V was clipped by 5 bases and J by 6 bases; unmatched bases: 6. Germline V gene lookup returns CDR1 GTSNPN and CDR2 SVGIG (reference sequence). This CDR3 has 12 amino acids. The CDR3 region is CAWDETGAEAFF. Here the CDR3 DNA reads TGTGCCTGGGACGAAACAGGGGCTGAAGCTTTCTTT.

In DNA form, the CDR3 reads TGCAGTACGTGGAAGCGAGTCGGCAATGAGCAGTTCTTC. This gives the protein CSTWKRVGNEQFF. The chain employs TRBV29-1 and TRBJ2-1; D not certain. The CDR3 covers 13 residues. Germline values: CDR1 SQVTM, CDR2 ANQGSEA.

The CDR3 here is CASSPGTSVDIQYF. The CDR3 coding sequence is TGTGCCAGCAGTCCCGGGACTAGCGTGGACATTCAGTACTTC. The V gene is TRBV6-5, the J gene TRBJ2-4, with 10 bases matching TRBD2. The CDR3 is made up of 14 amino acids. CDR1 is MNHEY and CDR2 is SVGAGI in the germline V gene. Germline trimming cut 5 bases from V and 8 bases from J; bases unmatched to any gene: 6.

The chain couples TRBV6-8 to TRBJ1-6; D not resolved. CDR3 size: 16 residues. The ends were cut back, 6 bases at V and 10 bases at J, with 22 bases in the middle. The germline V gene encodes CDR1 MNHGY and CDR2 SAAAGT. CDR3 in amino acids: CASSRECKSSWSPLHF. The DNA for the CDR3 is TGTGCCAGCAGCCGTGAGTGTAAGTCGTCGTGGTCACCCCTCCACTTT.

This chain connects TRBV19 to TRBJ2-7; 9 nucleotides align to TRBD1. The germline gives CDR1 LNHDA, CDR2 SQIVND (reference sequence). V shed 5 bases, J shed 4 bases, and the junction held 3 bases outside the gene matches. The length of the CDR3 is 13 residues. CDR3 sequence: CASSVQGAYEQYF. CDR3 in DNA: TGTGCCAGTAGTGTACAGGGGGCGTACGAGCAGTACTTC.

The chain uses TRBV6-4 and TRBJ2-3, with 11 nucleotides matching TRBD1. Germline lookup yields CDR1 MRHNA and CDR2 SNTAGT. Trimming cost V 6 bases and J 5 bases; bases outside gene matches: 4. This CDR3 region has 14 residues. CDR3 coding DNA: TGTGCCAGCAGCCCGGGACAGGGGGGAGATACGCAGTATTTT. Its translation: CASSPGQGGDTQYF.

The rearrangement joins TRBV28 to TRBJ1-1; D is uncertain. The V gene's germline CDR1 is MDHEN and CDR2 SYDVKM. The V end was cut by 6 bases, the J end by 6 bases, with 17 bases between. The length of the CDR3 is 14 residues. The CDR3 nucleotides read TGTGCCAGCAGACCAACTTGGGGAGCGGCTGAAGCTTTCTTT. It yields the protein CASRPTWGAAEAFF.

This rearrangement joins TRBV6-1 to TRBJ2-1; the match to TRBD2 covers 10 bases. The CDR3 totals 18 residues. Looked up from germline, CDR1 is MNHNS and CDR2 is SASEGT. Losses at the gene ends were 4 bases for V and 8 bases for J; bases not matched to a gene: 17. In nucleotides, the CDR3 is TGTGCCAGCAGTGGAGGGACACTAGCGGGATATTATGGTGATGAGCAGTTCTTC. Its protein is CASSGGTLAGYYGDEQFF.

This sequence joins TRBV7-8 and TRBJ1-6; possibly TRBD1 for D (6 bases). The CDR3 contains 15 residues. CDR1 and CDR2 from the germline V gene are SGHVS and FQNEAQ. With 2 bases removed from V and 7 bases from J, the gap between germline ends came to 12 bases. DNA of the CDR3: TGTGCCAGCAGCTTAACGAGGGGGGGGAATTCACCCCTCCACTTT. Amino acid sequence: CASSLTRGGNSPLHF.

V gene TRBV5-1 combines with J gene TRBJ2-1; 9 positions match TRBD1. Per the germline V gene, CDR1 is SGHRS and CDR2 is YFSETQ. The junction had 2 bases not matched to a gene; V was cut back by 0 bases and J by 7 bases. CDR3 size: 14 residues. Written as DNA, the CDR3 is TGCGCCAGCAGCTTGGACAGGGGGCAAAATGAGCAGTTCTTC. Translated, it gives CASSLDRGQNEQFF.

The chain uses TRBV7-6 and TRBJ1-5; 10 bases match TRBD1. Germline V lookup: CDR1 SGHVS, CDR2 FNYEAQ. There are 16 residues in the CDR3. The V segment lost 5 bases and the J segment 1 base; nucleotides outside the gene matches: 5. DNA of the CDR3: TGTGCCAGCAGCACGGGGACAGGGGCAAGCAATCAGCCCCAGCATTTT. As protein: CASSTGTGASNQPQHF.

V gene TRBV7-6 combines with J gene TRBJ2-7; tentative D call: TRBD1 (5 bases). In germline, CDR1 is SGHVS, CDR2 FNYEAQ. This CDR3 comprises 16 residues. Trimming left V 1 base short and J 2 bases short, with 15 bases between. CDR3 amino acids: CASSLEAGILTYEQYF. In DNA, the CDR3 is TGTGCCAGCAGCTTAGAAGCAGGGATCCTTACCTACGAGCAGTACTTC.

This chain links TRBV7-9 with TRBJ2-2, with TRBD2 matching 15 bases. Looked up from germline, CDR1 is SEHNR and CDR2 is FQNEAQ (reference sequence). The CDR3 contains 19 residues. V lost 2 bases to trimming and J lost 3 bases; unmatched junction nucleotides: 7. The CDR3 protein is CASSLSSGLAGGHTGELFF. The CDR3 DNA sequence: TGTGCCAGCAGCTTAAGCTCAGGACTAGCGGGAGGGCACACCGGGGAGCTGTTTTTT.